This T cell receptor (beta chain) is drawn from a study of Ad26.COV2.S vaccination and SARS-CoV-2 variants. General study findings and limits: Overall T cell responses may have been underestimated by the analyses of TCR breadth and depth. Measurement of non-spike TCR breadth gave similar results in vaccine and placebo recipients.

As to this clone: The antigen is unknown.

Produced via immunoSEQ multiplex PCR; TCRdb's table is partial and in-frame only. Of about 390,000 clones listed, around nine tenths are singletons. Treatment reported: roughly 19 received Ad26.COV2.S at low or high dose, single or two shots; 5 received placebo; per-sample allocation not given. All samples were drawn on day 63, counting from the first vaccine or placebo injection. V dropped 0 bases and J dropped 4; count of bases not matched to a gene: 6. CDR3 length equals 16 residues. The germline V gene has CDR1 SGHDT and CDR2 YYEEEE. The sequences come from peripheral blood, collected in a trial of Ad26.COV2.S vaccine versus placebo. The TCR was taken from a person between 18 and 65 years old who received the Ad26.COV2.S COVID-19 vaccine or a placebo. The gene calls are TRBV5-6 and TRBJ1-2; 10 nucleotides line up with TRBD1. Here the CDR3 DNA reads TGTGCCAGCAGCTTGGGGGACAGGGGAATAGTCTATGGCTACACCTTC. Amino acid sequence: CASSLGDRGIVYGYTF.